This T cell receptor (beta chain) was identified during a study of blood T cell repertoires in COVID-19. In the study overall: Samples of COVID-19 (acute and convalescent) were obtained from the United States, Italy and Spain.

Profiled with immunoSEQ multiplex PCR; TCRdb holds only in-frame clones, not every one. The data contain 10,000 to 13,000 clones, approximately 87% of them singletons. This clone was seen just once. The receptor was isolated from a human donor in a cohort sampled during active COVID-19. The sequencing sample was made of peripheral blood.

CDR3 DNA: TGTGCCTGGGGCCAGGGGGGCTACGAGCAGTACTTC. Its translation: CAWGQGGYEQYF. The rearrangement uses TRBV30 and TRBJ2-7, with D tentatively TRBD1 (7 bases). V was trimmed by 5 bases and J by 3 bases, leaving 11 bases between them. The CDR3 is 12 residues long. Germline values: CDR1 GTSNPN, CDR2 SVGIG (reference sequence).